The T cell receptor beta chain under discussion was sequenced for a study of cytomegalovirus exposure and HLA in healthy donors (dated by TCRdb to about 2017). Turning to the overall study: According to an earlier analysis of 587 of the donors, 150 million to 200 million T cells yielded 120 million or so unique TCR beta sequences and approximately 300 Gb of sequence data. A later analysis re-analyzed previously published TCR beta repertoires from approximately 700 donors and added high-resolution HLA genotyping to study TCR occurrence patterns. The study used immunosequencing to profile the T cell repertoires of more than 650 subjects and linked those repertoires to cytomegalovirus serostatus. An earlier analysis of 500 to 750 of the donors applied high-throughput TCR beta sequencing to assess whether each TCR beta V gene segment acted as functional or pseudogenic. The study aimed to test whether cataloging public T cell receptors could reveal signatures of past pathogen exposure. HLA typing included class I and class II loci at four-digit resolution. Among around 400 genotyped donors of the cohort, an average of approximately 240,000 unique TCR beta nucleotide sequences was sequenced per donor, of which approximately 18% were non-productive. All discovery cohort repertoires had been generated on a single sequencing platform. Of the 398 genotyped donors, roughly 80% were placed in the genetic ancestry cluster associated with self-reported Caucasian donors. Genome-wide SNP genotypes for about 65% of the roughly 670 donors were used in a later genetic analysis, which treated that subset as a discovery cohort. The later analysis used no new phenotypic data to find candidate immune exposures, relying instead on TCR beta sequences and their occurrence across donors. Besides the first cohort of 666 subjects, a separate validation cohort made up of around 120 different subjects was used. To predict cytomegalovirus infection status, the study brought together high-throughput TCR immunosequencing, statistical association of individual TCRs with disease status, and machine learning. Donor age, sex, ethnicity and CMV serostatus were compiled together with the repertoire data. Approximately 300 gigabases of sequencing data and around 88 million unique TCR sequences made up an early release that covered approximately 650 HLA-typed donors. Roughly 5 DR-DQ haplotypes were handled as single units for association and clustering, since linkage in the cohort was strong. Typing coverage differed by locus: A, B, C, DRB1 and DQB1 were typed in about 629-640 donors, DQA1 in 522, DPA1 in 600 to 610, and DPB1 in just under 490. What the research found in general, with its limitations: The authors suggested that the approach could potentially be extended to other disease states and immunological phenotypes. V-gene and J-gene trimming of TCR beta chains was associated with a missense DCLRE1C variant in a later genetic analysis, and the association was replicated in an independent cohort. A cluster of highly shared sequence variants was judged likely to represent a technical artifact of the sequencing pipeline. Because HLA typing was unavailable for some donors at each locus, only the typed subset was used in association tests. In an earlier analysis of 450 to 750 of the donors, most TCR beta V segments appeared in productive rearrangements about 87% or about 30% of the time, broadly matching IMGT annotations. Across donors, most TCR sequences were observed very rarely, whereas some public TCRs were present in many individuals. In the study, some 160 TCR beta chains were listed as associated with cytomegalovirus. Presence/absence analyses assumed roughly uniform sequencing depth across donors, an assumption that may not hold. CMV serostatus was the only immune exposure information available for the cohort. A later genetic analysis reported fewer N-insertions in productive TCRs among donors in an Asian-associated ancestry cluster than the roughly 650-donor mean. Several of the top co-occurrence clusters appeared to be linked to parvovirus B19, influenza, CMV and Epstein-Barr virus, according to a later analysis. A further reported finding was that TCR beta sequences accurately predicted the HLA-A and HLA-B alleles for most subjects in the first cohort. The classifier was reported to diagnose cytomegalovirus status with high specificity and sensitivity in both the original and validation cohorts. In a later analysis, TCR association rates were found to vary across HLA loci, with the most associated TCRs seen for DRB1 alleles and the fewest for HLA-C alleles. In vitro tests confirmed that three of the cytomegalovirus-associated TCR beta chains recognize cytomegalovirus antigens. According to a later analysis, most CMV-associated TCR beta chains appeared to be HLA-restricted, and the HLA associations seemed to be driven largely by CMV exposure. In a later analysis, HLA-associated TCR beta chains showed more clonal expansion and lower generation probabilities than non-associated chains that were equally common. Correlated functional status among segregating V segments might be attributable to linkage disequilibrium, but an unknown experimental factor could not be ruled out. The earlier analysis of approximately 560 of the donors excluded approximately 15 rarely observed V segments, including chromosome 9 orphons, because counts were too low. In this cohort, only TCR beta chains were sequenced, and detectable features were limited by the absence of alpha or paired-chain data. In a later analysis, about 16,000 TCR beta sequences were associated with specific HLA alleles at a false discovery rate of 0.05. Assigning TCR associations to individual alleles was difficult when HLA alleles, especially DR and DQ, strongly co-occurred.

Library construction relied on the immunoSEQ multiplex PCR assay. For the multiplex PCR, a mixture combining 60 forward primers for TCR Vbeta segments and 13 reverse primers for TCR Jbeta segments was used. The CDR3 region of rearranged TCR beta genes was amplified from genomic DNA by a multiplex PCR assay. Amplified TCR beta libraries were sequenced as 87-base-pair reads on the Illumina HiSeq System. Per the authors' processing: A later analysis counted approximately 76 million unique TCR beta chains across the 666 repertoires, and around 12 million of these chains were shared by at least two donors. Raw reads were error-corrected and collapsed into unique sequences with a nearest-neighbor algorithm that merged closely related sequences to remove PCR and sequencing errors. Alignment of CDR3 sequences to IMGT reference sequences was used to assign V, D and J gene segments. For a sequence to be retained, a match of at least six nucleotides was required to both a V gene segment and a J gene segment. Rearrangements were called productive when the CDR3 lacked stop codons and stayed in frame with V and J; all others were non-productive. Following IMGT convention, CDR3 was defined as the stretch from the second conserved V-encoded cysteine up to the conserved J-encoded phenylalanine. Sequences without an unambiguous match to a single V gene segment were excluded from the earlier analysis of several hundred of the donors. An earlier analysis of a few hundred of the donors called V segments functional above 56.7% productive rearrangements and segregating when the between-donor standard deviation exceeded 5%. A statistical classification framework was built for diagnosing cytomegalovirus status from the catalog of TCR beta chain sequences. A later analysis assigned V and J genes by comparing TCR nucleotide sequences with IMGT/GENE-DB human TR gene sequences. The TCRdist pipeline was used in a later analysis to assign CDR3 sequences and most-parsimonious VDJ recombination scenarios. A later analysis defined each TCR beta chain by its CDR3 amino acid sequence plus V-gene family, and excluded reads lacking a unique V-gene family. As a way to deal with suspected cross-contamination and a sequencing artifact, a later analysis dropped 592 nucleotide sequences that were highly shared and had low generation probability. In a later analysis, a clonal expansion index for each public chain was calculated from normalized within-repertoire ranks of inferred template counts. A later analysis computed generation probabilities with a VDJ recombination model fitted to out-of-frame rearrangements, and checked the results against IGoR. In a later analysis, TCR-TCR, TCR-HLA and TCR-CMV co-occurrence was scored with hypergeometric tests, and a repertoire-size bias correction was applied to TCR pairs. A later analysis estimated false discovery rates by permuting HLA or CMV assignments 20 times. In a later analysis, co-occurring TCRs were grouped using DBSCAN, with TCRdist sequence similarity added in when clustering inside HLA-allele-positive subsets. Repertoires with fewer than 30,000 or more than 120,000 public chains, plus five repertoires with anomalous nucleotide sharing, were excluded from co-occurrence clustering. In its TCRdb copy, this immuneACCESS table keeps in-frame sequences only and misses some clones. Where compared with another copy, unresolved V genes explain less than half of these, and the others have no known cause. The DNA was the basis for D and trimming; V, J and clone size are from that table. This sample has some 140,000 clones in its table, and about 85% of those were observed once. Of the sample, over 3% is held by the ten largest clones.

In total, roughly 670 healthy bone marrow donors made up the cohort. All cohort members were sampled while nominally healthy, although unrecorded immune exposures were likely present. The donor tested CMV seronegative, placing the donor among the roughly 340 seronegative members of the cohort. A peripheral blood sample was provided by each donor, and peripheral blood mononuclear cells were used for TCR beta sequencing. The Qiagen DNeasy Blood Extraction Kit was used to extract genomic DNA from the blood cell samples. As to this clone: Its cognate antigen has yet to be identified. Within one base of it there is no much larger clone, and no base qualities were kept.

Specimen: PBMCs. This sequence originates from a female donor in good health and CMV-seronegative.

The DNA is as follows: TGTGCCAGCAGGGGGGGGGCTTACAATGAGCAGTTCTTC. The encoded protein is CASRGGAYNEQFF. This chain is built from TRBV25-1 and TRBJ2-1, with TRBD2 perhaps the D gene, on 7 matching bases. V is clipped by 6 bases and J by 4 bases, and the sequence between their germline boundaries is 10 bases long. Including the terminal cysteine and phenylalanine, the CDR3 comprises 13 residues. Solely the CDR3 DNA is kept, with 39 bases framed from the first base. Reading the germline V gene gives CDR1 MGHDK and CDR2 SYGVNS.